Below, 32 T cell receptor beta chains from the same sample are listed, as sequenced in a study of T-cell reconstitution after alpha-beta-depleted transplantation in children. Unique molecular identifiers tagged the TCRbeta library. TCRdb re-called the PCR reads with MiXCR, one entry per CDR3 protein. Of about 900,000 distinct CDR3 sequences listed, about 29% are singletons. The material was PBMCs, mostly from graft donor cells, obtained 360 days after TCRalphabeta/CD19-depleted stem cell transplant. Receptors were obtained from a boy under three years old who had a stem cell transplant for SCID, so the T cells may come from the graft donor.

J is TRBJ1-5 and V is TRBV12-3 or TRBV12-4; D not certain. The germline V and J ends were trimmed by 5 bases and 3 bases, with 14 bases remaining between them. The CDR3 extends over 15 amino acids. The CDR3, as DNA: TGTGCCAGCAGTCGACTTGACGGAAACAATCAGCCCCAGCATTTT. Its translation: CASSRLDGNNQPQHF.

At least ten counts were recorded for this clonotype. CDR3 residues: CASSFWKGSLIYEQYF. The CDR3 DNA sequence: TGTGCCAGCAGTTTTTGGAAGGGCTCCCTTATCTACGAGCAGTACTTC. This chain links TRBV27 with TRBJ2-7, with D unresolved. Trimming took off 3 bases at V and 3 bases at J, with 18 bases between the two ends. This CDR3 is 16 amino acids long. Per the germline V gene, CDR1 is MNHEY and CDR2 is SMNVEV (reference sequence).

CDR3 residues: CSARTSVLGDEQFF. Here the CDR3 DNA reads TGCAGTGCGAGGACTAGCGTCCTGGGCGATGAGCAGTTCTTC. This chain uses TRBV20-1 with TRBJ2-1; TRBD2 matches 9 bases. Germline assignment: CDR1 DFQATT and CDR2 SNEGSKA (reference sequence). V gave up 6 bases and J gave up 8 bases; unmatched junction bases: 11. The CDR3 loop spans 14 amino acids.

This chain joins TRBV5-1 and TRBJ2-7, with TRBD1 identical over 7 bases. CDR1 and CDR2 (germline): SGHRS, YFSETQ. This CDR3 region has 13 residues. Trimming at V came to 5 bases and at J to 3 bases, leaving 5 bases not matched to a gene. The CDR3 DNA sequence: TGCGCCAGCAGGGACAGGCTGTACTACGAGCAGTACTTC. Protein: CASRDRLYYEQYF.

V and J are TRBV20-1 and TRBJ2-5; D may correspond to TRBD1 or TRBD2 (5 bases each). Germline V gives CDR1 DFQATT, CDR2 SNEGSKA (reference sequence). The CDR3 extends over 14 amino acids. Trimming cost V 0 bases and J 5 bases, with 13 bases left between them. The CDR3, as DNA: TGCAGTGCTAGAGAGGGCCACAGGAGGGAGACCCAGTACTTC. Its protein is CSAREGHRRETQYF.

This clonotype was found a few times. The chain employs TRBV11-2 and TRBJ2-7, with 7 bases lining up with TRBD1. V shed 0 bases, J shed 5 bases, and the junction held 10 bases outside the gene matches. Germline lookup yields CDR1 SGHAT and CDR2 FQNNGV. The CDR3 length is 16 residues. Here the CDR3 DNA reads TGTGCCAGCAGCTTAGATTCGAGACAGGGCCCCCACGAGCAGTACTTC. Translating it yields CASSLDSRQGPHEQYF.

The CDR3 DNA is TGTGCCAGCTCACCAGGGTCGGATGTTTATACGCAGTATTTT. Translated, it gives CASSPGSDVYTQYF. The V gene is TRBV18, the J gene TRBJ2-3; no definite D call. The germline gives CDR1 KGHSH, CDR2 LQKENI. Trimming took off 2 bases at V and 7 bases at J, with 13 bases between the two ends. This CDR3 comprises 14 residues.

This chain joins TRBV7-9 and TRBJ2-1; D is perhaps TRBD2 (6 bases). Germline CDR1 reads SEHNR; CDR2 reads FQNEAQ (reference sequence). The V end was cut by 3 bases, the J end by 9 bases, with 18 bases between. The CDR3 sequence is 15 residues long. The chain's CDR3 is CASSFPGGSVGEQFF. DNA of the CDR3: TGTGCCAGCAGCTTCCCCGGGGGATCTGTAGGTGAGCAGTTCTTC. The full variable domain, with the rest looked up from reference TRBV7-9 and TRBJ2-1, is DTGVSQNPRHKITKRGQNVTFRCDPISEHNRLYWYRQTLGQGPEFLTYFQNEAQLEKSRLLSDRFSAERPKGSFSTLEIQRTEQGDSAMYLCASSFPGGSVGEQFFGPGTRLTVL.

V and J are TRBV15 and TRBJ2-1; the match to TRBD1 covers 8 bases. The CDR3 is 17 amino acids. CDR1 is LNHNV, CDR2 YYDKDF, per germline (reference sequence). V shed 4 bases, J shed 3 bases, and the junction held 11 bases outside the gene matches. Here the CDR3 reads CATSTDRGQDGYNEQFF. The CDR3 DNA sequence: TGTGCCACCAGCACGGATCGGGGACAGGATGGCTACAATGAGCAGTTCTTC. Together with reference TRBV15 and TRBJ2-1, the CDR3 gives the full variable domain: DAMVIQNPRYQVTQFGKPVTLSCSQTLNHNVMYWYQQKSSQAPKLLFHYYDKDFNNEADTPDNFQSRRPNTSFCFLDIRSPGLGDTAMYLCATSTDRGQDGYNEQFFGPGTRLTVL.

This clonotype was recorded a few times. The V gene is TRBV6-2 or TRBV6-3, the J gene TRBJ1-2, with D possibly being TRBD1 (5 bases). The CDR3 is 15 residues long. Between the trimmed V and J ends, which lost 3 bases and 5 bases, there was a span of 16 bases. Looked up from germline, CDR1 is MNHEY and CDR2 is SVGEGT. As DNA, the CDR3 is TGTGCCAGCAGTTATCATCCGGCGACAGATTATGGCTACACCTTC. Its translation: CASSYHPATDYGYTF.

This clonotype was seen a handful of times. This chain connects TRBV2 to TRBJ2-1; 9 bases are shared with TRBD2. The CDR3 sequence is 16 residues long. The V segment lost 7 bases and the J segment 1 base; nucleotides outside the gene matches: 8. CDR1 and CDR2 (germline): SNHLY, FYNNEI. The CDR3 region has the DNA TGTGCCAGCAAAATAAGGAGCGGGGGGTCCTACAATGAGCAGTTCTTC. Its protein product is CASKIRSGGSYNEQFF.

The chain joins TRBV7-9 to TRBJ2-1; D is possibly TRBD1 (6 bases). This CDR3 is 14 amino acids long. Germline V gene sequence: CDR1 SEHNR, CDR2 FQNEAQ (reference sequence). Trimming took 3 bases from V and 6 from J, leaving 12 bases between them. The CDR3 DNA sequence: TGTGCCAGCAGCTTGGTGGGGGCGACCAATGAGCAGTTCTTC. This codes for CASSLVGATNEQFF.

This sequence joins TRBV7-2 and TRBJ2-2; D is possibly TRBD1 or TRBD2 (7 bases each). Trimming shortened V by 0 bases and J by 2 bases, and 13 bases separated the two germline ends. CDR1 and CDR2 from the germline V gene are SGHTA and FQGNSA. The CDR3 loop spans 17 amino acids. CDR3 sequence (DNA): TGTGCCAGCAGCTTAGCGGGGGGGACAGTTAACACCGGGGAGCTGTTTTTT. Its protein is CASSLAGGTVNTGELFF.

The rearrangement uses TRBV5-1 and TRBJ1-1; D unclear. The CDR3 sequence is 14 residues long. Trimming left V 5 bases short and J 5 bases short, with 16 bases between. Germline V lookup: CDR1 SGHRS, CDR2 YFSETQ. The CDR3: CASSIRAEWTEAFF. The CDR3, as DNA: TGCGCCAGCAGTATACGCGCGGAGTGGACTGAAGCTTTCTTT.

The rearrangement joins TRBV6-5 to TRBJ2-5; TRBD1 might be the D (6 bases). Germline loops: CDR1 MNHEY, CDR2 SVGAGI. This CDR3 spans 15 amino acids. V lost 0 bases and J lost 4, with 12 bases in between. CDR3 protein: CASSYSQGRGETQYF. As DNA, the CDR3 is TGTGCCAGCAGTTACTCCCAGGGGCGAGGAGAGACCCAGTACTTC.

In its sample, this clonotype was seen a few times. The chain links TRBV29-1 to TRBJ2-1; TRBD2 aligns across 7 bases. In germline, CDR1 is SQVTM, CDR2 ANQGSEA. The J segment lost 2 bases and the V segment lost 2 bases, leaving 3 bases of the junction unmatched. The CDR3 sequence is 14 residues long. The DNA for the CDR3 is TGCAGCGTTGAACCGGGGGGACCCTACAATGAGCAGTTCTTC. Its protein product is CSVEPGGPYNEQFF.

The chain carries TRBV12-3 or TRBV12-4 and TRBJ2-7, with D unclear. The CDR3 has 13 residues. The V gene lost 3 bases and the J gene lost 5 bases, with 11 bases spanning the gap. The CDR3 sequence: CASSLLRDNEQYF. In nucleotides, the CDR3 is TGTGCCAGCAGTTTGTTAAGGGATAACGAGCAGTACTTC.

In its sample, this clonotype was seen a few times. The genes are TRBV28 and TRBJ2-3; TRBD1 aligns across 10 bases. The germline V gene encodes CDR1 MDHEN and CDR2 SYDVKM. CDR3 length: 12 residues. With 8 bases clipped from V and 6 bases from J, the junction kept 2 bases outside the gene matches. The CDR3 region has the DNA TGTGCCAGCGGGACAGGGGTGGATACGCAGTATTTT. Protein: CASGTGVDTQYF.

In this sample, this clonotype turned up a few times. The chain joins TRBV12-3 or TRBV12-4 to TRBJ1-2; D is ambiguous. The CDR3 is made up of 14 amino acids. The V end was cut by 8 bases, the J end by 4 bases, with 17 bases between. CDR3 amino acids: CASDYWGGGYGYTF. In DNA, the CDR3 is TGTGCCAGCGATTACTGGGGAGGTGGCTATGGCTACACCTTC.

The sample holds many counts of this clonotype. This chain links TRBV29-1 with TRBJ2-5; tentatively, D is TRBD1 (5 bases). This CDR3 comprises 12 residues. Germline assignment: CDR1 SQVTM and CDR2 ANQGSEA. V was pared by 4 bases and J by 4 bases, with 10 bases between. The CDR3 DNA reads TGCAGCGTTGGTCAGGGCCGAGAGACCCAGTACTTC. It codes for CSVGQGRETQYF.

The chain uses TRBV20-1 and TRBJ2-3; 8 bases match TRBD2. Germline trimming cut 5 bases from V and 2 bases from J; bases unmatched to any gene: 12. Germline V CDR1 and CDR2: DFQATT, SNEGSKA (reference sequence). The CDR3 has 16 residues. The CDR3 coding sequence is TGCAGTGCTCGTCAGGGGATAGCGGGGAACACAGATACGCAGTATTTT. Translated: CSARQGIAGNTDTQYF.

The CDR3 coding sequence is TGTGCCAGCAGCCCGCTCGGACGGAAAAACACCGGGGAGCTGTTTTTT. Its protein is CASSPLGRKNTGELFF. The chain carries TRBV14 and TRBJ2-2, with no clear D. CDR3 length equals 16 residues. Trimming removed 4 bases at V and 2 bases at J, with 14 bases between. Germline V gene data show CDR1 as SGHDN and CDR2 as FVKESK. Full variable domain (outside the CDR3, taken from reference TRBV14 and TRBJ2-2): EAGVTQFPSHSVIEKGQTVTLRCDPISGHDNLYWYRRVMGKEIKFLLHFVKESKQDESGMPNNRFLAERTGGTYSTLKVQPAELEDSGVYFCASSPLGRKNTGELFFGEGSRLTVL.

J is TRBJ2-3 and V is TRBV7-9; the match to TRBD1 covers 9 bases. Trimming removed 5 bases from V and 5 bases from J; junction bases left unmatched: 5. Germline values: CDR1 SEHNR, CDR2 FQNEAQ (reference sequence). CDR3 length: 14 amino acids. CDR3 sequence (DNA): TGTGCCAGCAGCCAACCGGACAGGGGAGATACGCAGTATTTT. This sequence encodes CASSQPDRGDTQYF.

The chain uses TRBV7-9 and TRBJ2-5; 13 bases line up with TRBD2. With V trimmed by 7 bases and J by 5 bases, 7 bases remained unmatched. Germline V gene lookup returns CDR1 SEHNR and CDR2 FQNEAQ (reference sequence). The CDR3 loop spans 15 amino acids. CDR3 amino acids: CASTWTSGGRETQYF. The CDR3 region has the DNA TGTGCCAGCACCTGGACTAGCGGGGGCCGGGAGACCCAGTACTTC.

This clonotype appeared a few times. The chain combines TRBV25-1 with TRBJ2-2, with D perhaps matching TRBD2 (5 bases). The germline CDR1 and CDR2 sequences are MGHDK and SYGVNS. There are 15 residues in the CDR3. Trimming took off 3 bases at V and 4 bases at J, with 12 bases between the two ends. The CDR3 reads CASSEAWRSTGELFF. CDR3 nucleotides: TGTGCCAGCAGTGAGGCCTGGAGGAGCACCGGGGAGCTGTTTTTT.

The rearrangement links TRBV12-3 or TRBV12-4 to TRBJ2-3; 10 bases are shared with TRBD2. V lost 5 bases and J lost 5; bases outside the gene matches: 13. This CDR3 is built from 17 residues. The CDR3 here is CASSRSGGAGGRDTQYF. The CDR3 DNA reads as TGTGCCAGCAGTCGGAGCGGGGGGGCGGGGGGAAGAGATACGCAGTATTTT.

This clonotype occurred once. The chain employs TRBV12-3 or TRBV12-4 and TRBJ1-1; unclear D gene. V gave up 4 bases and J gave up 3 bases, with 12 bases separating them. The CDR3 contains 14 residues. DNA for the CDR3: TGTGCCAGCAGTTCGGCCAATAGGGACACTGAAGCTTTCTTT. It codes for CASSSANRDTEAFF.

J is TRBJ2-3 and V is TRBV24-1, with D possibly matching TRBD1 (6 bases). The CDR3 is 13 residues long. Trimming took 5 bases from V and 1 from J, leaving 6 bases between them. CDR1 and CDR2 from the germline V gene are KGHDR and SFDVKD. The DNA of the CDR3 is TGTGCCACCAGTGGGACAGGCACAGATACGCAGTATTTT. Translating gives CATSGTGTDTQYF.

The chain joins TRBV12-3 or TRBV12-4 to TRBJ2-7; D is ambiguous. The CDR3 loop spans 14 amino acids. V lost 3 bases and J 0 bases, leaving 9 bases between the germline ends. Here the CDR3 reads CASSLPQASYEQYF. CDR3 DNA: TGTGCCAGCAGTTTGCCCCAAGCCTCCTACGAGCAGTACTTC.

The chain combines TRBV12-3 or TRBV12-4 with TRBJ1-3; D might be TRBD1 (5 bases). The CDR3 length is 16 residues. V shed 7 bases and J shed 0 bases, with 16 bases lying between them. The CDR3 region is CASTKRGRNSGNTIYF. For the CDR3, the DNA is TGTGCCAGCACCAAAAGGGGACGCAACTCTGGAAACACCATATATTTT.

This chain connects TRBV6-1 to TRBJ1-2; TRBD1 is a possible D gene (5 bases). Germline CDR1 reads MNHNS; CDR2 reads SASEGT. V gave up 5 bases and J gave up 0 bases, with 13 bases separating them. This CDR3 region has 15 residues. In nucleotides, the CDR3 is TGTGCCAGCAGTCGACTTCAGACAGCTAACTATGGCTACACCTTC. Translated: CASSRLQTANYGYTF.

V gene TRBV20-1 combines with J gene TRBJ2-5; D not certain. The CDR3 totals 13 residues. The ends were cut back, 2 bases at V and 4 bases at J, with 11 bases in the middle. CDR1 is DFQATT, CDR2 SNEGSKA, per germline (reference sequence). This CDR3 reads CSARPAALETQYF. CDR3 in DNA: TGCAGTGCTAGACCTGCCGCGCTAGAGACCCAGTACTTC.